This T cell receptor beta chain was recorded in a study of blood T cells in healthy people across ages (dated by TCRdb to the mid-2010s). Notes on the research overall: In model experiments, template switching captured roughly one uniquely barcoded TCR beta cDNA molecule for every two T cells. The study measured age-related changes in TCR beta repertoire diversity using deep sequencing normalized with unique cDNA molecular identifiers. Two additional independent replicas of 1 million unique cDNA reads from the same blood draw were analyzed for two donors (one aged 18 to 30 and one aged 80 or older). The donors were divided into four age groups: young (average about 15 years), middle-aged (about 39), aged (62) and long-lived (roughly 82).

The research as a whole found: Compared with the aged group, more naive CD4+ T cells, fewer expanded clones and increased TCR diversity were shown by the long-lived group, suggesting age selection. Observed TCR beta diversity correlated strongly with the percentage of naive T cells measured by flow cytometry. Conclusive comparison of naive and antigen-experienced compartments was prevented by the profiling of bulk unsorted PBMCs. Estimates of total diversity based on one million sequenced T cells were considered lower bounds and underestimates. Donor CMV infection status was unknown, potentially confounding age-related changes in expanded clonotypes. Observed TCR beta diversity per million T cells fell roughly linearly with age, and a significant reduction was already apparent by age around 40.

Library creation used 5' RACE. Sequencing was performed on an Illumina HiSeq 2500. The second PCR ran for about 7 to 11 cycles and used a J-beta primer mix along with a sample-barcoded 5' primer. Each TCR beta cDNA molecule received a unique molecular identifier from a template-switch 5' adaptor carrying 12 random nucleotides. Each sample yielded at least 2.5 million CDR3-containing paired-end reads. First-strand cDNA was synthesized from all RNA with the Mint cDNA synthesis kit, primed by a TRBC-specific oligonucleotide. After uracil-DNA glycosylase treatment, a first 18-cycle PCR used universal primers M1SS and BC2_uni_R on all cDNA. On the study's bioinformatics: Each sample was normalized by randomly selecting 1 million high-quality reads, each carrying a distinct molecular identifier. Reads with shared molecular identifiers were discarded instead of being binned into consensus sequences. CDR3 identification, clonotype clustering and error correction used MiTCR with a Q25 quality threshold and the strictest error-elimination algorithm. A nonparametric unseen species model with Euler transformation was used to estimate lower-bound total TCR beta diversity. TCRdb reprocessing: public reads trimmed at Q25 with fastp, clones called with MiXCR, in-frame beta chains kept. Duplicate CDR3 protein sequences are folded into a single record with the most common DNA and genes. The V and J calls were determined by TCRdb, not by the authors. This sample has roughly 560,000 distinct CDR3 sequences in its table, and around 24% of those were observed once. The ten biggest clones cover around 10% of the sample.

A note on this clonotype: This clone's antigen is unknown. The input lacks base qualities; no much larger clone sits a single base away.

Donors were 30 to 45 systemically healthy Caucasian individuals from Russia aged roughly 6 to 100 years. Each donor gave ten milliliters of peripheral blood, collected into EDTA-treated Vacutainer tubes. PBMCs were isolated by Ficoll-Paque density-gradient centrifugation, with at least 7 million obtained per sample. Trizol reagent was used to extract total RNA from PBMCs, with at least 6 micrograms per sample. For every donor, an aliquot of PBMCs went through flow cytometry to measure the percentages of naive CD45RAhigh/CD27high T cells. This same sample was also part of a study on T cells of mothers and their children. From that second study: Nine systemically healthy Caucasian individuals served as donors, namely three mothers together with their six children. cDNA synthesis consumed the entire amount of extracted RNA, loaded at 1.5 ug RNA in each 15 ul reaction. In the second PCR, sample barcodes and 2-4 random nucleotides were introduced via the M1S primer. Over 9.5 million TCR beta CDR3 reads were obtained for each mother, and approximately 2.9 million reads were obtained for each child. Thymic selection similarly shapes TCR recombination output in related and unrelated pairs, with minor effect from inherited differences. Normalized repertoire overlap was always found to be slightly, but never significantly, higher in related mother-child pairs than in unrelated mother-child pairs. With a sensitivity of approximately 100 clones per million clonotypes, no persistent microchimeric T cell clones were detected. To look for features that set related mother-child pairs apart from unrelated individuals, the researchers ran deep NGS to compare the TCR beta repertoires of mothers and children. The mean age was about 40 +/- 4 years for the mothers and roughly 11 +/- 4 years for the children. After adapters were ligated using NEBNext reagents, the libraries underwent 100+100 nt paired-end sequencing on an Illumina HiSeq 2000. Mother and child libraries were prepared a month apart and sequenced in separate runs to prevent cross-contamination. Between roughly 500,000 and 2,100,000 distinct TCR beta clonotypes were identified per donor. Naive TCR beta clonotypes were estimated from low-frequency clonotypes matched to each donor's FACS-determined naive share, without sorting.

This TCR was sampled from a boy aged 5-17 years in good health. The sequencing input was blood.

The CDR3 reads CATRDLEETQYF. The bases are TGTGCCACCCGGGACTTGGAAGAGACCCAGTACTTC. The chain couples TRBV11-1 to TRBJ2-5; matching of 6 bases hints at TRBD2 as the D gene. Including cysteine and phenylalanine, the CDR3 has 12 amino acids. Just the 36-base CDR3 DNA is kept, in frame starting at base 1. Based on the germline V gene (reference sequence), the CDR1 and CDR2 sequences are SGHAT and FQDESV. V is reduced by 10 bases and J by 3 bases, leaving a spacing of 12 bases between them.